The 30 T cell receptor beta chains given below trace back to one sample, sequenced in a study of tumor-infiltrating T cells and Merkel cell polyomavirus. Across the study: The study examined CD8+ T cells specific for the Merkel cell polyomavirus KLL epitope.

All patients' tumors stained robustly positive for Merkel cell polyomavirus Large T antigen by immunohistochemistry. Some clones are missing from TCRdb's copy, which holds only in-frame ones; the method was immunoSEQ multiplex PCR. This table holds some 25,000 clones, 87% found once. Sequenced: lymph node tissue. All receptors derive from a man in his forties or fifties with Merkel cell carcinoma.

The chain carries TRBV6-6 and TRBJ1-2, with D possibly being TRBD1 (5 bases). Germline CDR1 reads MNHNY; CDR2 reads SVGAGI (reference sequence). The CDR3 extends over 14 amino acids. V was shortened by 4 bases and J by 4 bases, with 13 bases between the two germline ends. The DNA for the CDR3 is TGTGCCAGCAGTTTTCCCGGGACTGTCTATGGCTACACCTTC. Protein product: CASSFPGTVYGYTF.

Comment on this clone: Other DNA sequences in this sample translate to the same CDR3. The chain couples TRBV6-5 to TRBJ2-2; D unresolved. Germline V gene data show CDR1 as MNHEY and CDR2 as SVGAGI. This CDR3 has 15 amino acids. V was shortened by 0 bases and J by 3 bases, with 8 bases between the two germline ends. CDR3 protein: CASSYSSGYTGELFF. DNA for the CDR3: TGTGCCAGCAGTTACTCATCCGGGTACACCGGGGAGCTGTTTTTT.

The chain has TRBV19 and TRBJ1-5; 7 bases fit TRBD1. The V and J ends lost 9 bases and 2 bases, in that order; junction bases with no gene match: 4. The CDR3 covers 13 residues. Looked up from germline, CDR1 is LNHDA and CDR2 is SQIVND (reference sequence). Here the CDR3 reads CARDRSGNQPQHF. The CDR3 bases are TGTGCCAGGGACAGGTCGGGCAATCAGCCCCAGCATTTT.

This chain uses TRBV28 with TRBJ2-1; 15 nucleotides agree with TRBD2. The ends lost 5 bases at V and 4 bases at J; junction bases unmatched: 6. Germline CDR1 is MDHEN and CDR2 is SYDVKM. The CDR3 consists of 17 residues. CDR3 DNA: TGTGCCAGCAGTCCTCAGGGACTAGCGGGAGGATACAATGAGCAGTTCTTC. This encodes CASSPQGLAGGYNEQFF.

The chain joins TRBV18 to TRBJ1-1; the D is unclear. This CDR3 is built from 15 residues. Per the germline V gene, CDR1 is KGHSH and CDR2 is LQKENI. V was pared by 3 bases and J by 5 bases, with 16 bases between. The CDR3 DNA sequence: TGTGCCAGCTCACCCATCTCGAAGGGAGATACTGAAGCTTTCTTT. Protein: CASSPISKGDTEAFF.

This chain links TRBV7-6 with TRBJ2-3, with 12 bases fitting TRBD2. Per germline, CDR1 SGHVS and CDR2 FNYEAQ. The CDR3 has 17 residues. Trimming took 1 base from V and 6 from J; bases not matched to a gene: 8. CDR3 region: CASSLERLAGVGDTQYF. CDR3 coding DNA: TGTGCCAGCAGCTTAGAGCGACTAGCGGGAGTAGGGGATACGCAGTATTTT.

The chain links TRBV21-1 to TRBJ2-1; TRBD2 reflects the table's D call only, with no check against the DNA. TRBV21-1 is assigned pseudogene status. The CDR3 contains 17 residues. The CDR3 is CASSIHPSGKPYNEQFF. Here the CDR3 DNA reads TGTGCCAGCAGCATCCATCCTAGCGGGAAGCCCTACAATGAGCAGTTCTTC.

The CDR3 loop reads CASWGESRGYTF. The CDR3 region has the DNA TGTGCCAGTTGGGGGGAATCGAGGGGCTACACCTTC. This chain connects TRBV5-6 to TRBJ1-2; a possible D gene is TRBD1 (5 bases). Germline assignment: CDR1 SGHDT and CDR2 YYEEEE. This CDR3 contains 12 residues. Trimming took 8 bases from V and 8 from J, leaving 16 bases between them.

The CDR3 coding sequence is TGTGCCTGGAGTGACGAAGAGACTAGCGGGGGGGAAGAGACCCAGTACTTC. As protein: CAWSDEETSGGEETQYF. The V and J genes are TRBV30 and TRBJ2-5, with 14 bases lining up with TRBD2. Trimming at V came to 1 base and at J to 3 bases, leaving 7 bases not matched to a gene. This CDR3 comprises 17 residues. Germline V gene lookup returns CDR1 GTSNPN and CDR2 SVGIG (reference sequence).

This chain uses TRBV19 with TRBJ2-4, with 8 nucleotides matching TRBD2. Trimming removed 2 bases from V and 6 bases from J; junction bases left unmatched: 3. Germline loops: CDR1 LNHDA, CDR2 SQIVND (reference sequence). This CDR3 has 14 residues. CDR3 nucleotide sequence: TGTGCCAGTAGTATACTGGCGGGGGGAAACATTCAGTACTTC. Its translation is CASSILAGGNIQYF. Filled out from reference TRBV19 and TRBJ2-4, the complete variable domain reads DGGITQSPKYLFRKEGQNVTLSCEQNLNHDAMYWYRQDPGQGLRLIYYSQIVNDFQKGDIAEGYSVSREKKESFPLTVTSAQKNPTAFYLCASSILAGGNIQYFGAGTRLSVL.

This CDR3 reads CASSLLGGDSPLHF. DNA of the CDR3: TGTGCCAGCAGTTTACTCGGGGGGGATTCACCCCTCCACTTT. The rearrangement joins TRBV27 to TRBJ1-6; weak D call: TRBD1 (5 bases). The V gene's germline CDR1 is MNHEY and CDR2 SMNVEV (reference sequence). This CDR3 spans 14 amino acids. V was clipped by 2 bases and J by 8 bases, with 10 bases between them.

CDR3 residues: CASSPGGEKLFF. The CDR3 DNA reads TGTGCCAGCAGCCCGGGGGGGGAAAAACTGTTTTTT. The V call is TRBV9, the J call TRBJ1-4, with a possible D match to TRBD1 (5 bases). Per germline, CDR1 SGDLS and CDR2 YYNGEE. The CDR3 covers 12 residues. V shed 4 bases and J shed 8 bases, with 9 bases lying between them.

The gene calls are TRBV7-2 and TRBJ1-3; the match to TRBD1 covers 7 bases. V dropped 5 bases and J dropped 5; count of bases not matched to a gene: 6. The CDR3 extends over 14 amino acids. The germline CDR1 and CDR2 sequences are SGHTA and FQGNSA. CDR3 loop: CASSHRQGRNTIYF. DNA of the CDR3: TGTGCCAGCAGCCACCGACAGGGTAGAAACACCATATATTTT.

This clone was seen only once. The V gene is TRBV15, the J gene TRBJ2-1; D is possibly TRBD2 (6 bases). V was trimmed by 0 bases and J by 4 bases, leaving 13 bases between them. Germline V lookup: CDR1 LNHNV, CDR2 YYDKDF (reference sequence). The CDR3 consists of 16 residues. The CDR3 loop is CATSREWGVSYNEQFF. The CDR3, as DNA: TGTGCCACCAGCAGAGAGTGGGGGGTTTCATACAATGAGCAGTTCTTC.

The CDR3 coding sequence is TGTGCCACCGCTCTAGCGGGGGTGGGCACAGATACGCAGTATTTT. Translated, it gives CATALAGVGTDTQYF. V and J are TRBV19 and TRBJ2-3; 10 nucleotides agree with TRBD2. This CDR3 has 15 residues. Germline CDR1 LNHDA, CDR2 SQIVND (reference sequence). Trimming at V came to 10 bases and at J to 1 base, leaving 8 bases not matched to a gene.

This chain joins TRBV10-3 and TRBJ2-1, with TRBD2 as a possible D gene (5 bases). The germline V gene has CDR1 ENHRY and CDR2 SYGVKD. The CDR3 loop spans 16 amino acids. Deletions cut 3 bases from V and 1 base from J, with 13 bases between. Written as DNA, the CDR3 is TGTGCCATCAGTGATGAGGACTCCAGATCCTACAATGAGCAGTTCTTC. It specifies CAISDEDSRSYNEQFF.

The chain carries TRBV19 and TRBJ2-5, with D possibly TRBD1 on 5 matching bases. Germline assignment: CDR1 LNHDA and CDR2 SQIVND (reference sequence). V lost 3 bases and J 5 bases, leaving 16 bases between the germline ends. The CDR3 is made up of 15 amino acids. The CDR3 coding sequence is TGTGCCAGTAGTATGGCCGTCCCAGGGCGGGAGACCCAGTACTTC. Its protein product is CASSMAVPGRETQYF. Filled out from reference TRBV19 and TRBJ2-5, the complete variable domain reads DGGITQSPKYLFRKEGQNVTLSCEQNLNHDAMYWYRQDPGQGLRLIYYSQIVNDFQKGDIAEGYSVSREKKESFPLTVTSAQKNPTAFYLCASSMAVPGRETQYFGPGTRLLVL.

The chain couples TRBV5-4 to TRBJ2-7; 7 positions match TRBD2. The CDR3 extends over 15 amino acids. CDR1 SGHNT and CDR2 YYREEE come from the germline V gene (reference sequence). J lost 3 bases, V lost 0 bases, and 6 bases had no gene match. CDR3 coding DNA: TGTGCCAGCAGCTTGGAAGCGACTAGCCACTACGAGCAGTACTTC. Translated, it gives CASSLEATSHYEQYF.

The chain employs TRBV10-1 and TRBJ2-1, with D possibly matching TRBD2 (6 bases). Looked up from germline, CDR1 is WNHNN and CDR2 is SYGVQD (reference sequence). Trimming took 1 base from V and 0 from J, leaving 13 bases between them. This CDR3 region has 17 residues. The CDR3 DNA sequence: TGCGCCAGCAGTGAGTTCTCGGCGGGAAGCTCCTACAATGAGCAGTTCTTC. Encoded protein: CASSEFSAGSSYNEQFF.

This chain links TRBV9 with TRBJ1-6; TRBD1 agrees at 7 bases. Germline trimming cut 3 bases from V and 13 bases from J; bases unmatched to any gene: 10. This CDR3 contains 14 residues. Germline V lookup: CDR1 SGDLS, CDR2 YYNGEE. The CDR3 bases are TGTGCCAGCAGCGCCCTAGGGACAGAGTTTCCCCTCCACTTT. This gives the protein CASSALGTEFPLHF.

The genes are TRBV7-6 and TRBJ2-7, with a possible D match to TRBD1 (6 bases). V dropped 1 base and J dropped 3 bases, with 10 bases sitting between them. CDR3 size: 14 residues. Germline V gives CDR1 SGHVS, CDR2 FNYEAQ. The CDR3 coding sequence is TGTGCCAGCAGCTTAGGGACAGACTACTACGAGCAGTACTTC. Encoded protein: CASSLGTDYYEQYF.

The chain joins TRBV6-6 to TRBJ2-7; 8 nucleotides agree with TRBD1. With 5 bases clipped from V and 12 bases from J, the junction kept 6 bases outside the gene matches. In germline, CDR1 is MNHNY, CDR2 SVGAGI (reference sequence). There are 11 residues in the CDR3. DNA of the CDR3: TGTGCCAGCAGTCCCGACAGGGGTCTGTACTTC. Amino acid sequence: CASSPDRGLYF.

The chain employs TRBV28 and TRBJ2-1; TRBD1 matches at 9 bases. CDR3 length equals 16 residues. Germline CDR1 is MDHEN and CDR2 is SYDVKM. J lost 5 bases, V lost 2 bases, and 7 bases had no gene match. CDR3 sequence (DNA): TGTGCCAGCAGTTTAGCCACGGGACAGGGAAACAATGAGCAGTTCTTC. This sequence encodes CASSLATGQGNNEQFF. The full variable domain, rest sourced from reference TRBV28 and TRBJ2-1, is DVKVTQSSRYLVKRTGEKVFLECVQDMDHENMFWYRQDPGLGLRLIYFSYDVKMKEKGDIPEGYSVSREKKERFSLILESASTNQTSMYLCASSLATGQGNNEQFFGPGTRLTVL.

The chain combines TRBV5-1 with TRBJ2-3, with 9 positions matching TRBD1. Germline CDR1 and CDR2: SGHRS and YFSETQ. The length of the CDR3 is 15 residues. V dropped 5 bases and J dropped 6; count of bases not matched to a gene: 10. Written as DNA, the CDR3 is TGCGCCAGCAGAGGACAGGGGCAAAAGTCGGATACGCAGTATTTT. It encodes CASRGQGQKSDTQYF.

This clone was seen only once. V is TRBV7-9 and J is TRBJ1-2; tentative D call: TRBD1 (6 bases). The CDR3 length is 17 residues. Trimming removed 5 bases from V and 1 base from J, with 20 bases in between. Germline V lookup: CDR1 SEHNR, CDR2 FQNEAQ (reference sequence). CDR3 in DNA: TGTGCCAGCAGCCCAACGGGGGGCGCGGCTCATAACTATGGCTACACCTTC. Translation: CASSPTGGAAHNYGYTF.

This chain's CDR3 is CASSVGGTGVFGYGYTF. CDR3 bases: TGTGCCAGCAGCGTGGGAGGGACAGGGGTATTCGGCTATGGCTACACCTTC. The chain links TRBV5-5 to TRBJ1-2; 10 bases are a match to TRBD1. The CDR3 contains 17 residues. J was trimmed by 4 bases and V by 4 bases; bases with no gene match: 13. Germline values: CDR1 SGHKS, CDR2 YYEKEE (reference sequence). Full variable domain (outside the CDR3, taken from reference TRBV5-5 and TRBJ1-2): DAGVTQSPTHLIKTRGQQVTLRCSPISGHKSVSWYQQVLGQGPQFIFQYYEKEERGRGNFPDRFSARQFPNYSSELNVNALLLGDSALYLCASSVGGTGVFGYGYTFGSGTRLTVV.

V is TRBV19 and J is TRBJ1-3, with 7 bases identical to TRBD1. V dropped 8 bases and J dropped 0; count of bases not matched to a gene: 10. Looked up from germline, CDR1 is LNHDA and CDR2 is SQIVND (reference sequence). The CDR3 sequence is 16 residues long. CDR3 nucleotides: TGTGCCAGTGCCCGGGACAGCGGCAACTCTGGAAACACCATATATTTT. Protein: CASARDSGNSGNTIYF.

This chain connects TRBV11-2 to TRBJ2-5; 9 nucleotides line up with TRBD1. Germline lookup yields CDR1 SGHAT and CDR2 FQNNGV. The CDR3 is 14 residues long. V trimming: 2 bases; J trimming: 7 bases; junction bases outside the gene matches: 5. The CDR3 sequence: CASSLPGQGTTQYF. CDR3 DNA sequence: TGTGCCAGCAGCTTACCGGGACAGGGAACGACCCAGTACTTC.

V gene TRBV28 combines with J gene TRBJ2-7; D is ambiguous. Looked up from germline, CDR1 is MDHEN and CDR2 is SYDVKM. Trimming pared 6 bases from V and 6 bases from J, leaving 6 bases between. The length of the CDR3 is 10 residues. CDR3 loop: CASSPCEQYF. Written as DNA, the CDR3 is TGTGCCAGCAGCCCTTGCGAGCAGTACTTC.

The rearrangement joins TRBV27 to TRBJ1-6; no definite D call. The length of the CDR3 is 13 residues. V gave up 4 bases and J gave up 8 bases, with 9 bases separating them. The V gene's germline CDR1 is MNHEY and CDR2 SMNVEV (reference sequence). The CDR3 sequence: CASSYQLDSPLHF. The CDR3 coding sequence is TGTGCCAGCAGTTATCAGTTGGATTCACCCCTCCACTTT.